This T cell receptor (beta chain) is drawn from a study of cytomegalovirus exposure and HLA in healthy donors. Looking at the study overall: Researchers found that about 82% of 398 genotyped donors fell within the Caucasian-associated ancestry cluster.

The PCR ran on 60 Vbeta and 13 Jbeta primers. Assay: immunoSEQ multiplex PCR; the TCRdb copy retains only in-frame clones and omits some. The table has 150,000 to 200,000 clones, around 72% seen once. Worth noting for this clone: As yet, its antigen is unknown.

Study results and limitations: Per a later analysis, 15,000 to 20,000 TCR beta sequences showed association with HLA alleles at 0.05 false discovery rate.

Looked up from germline, CDR1 is SGHRS and CDR2 is YFSETQ. Trimming removed 5 bases at V and 3 bases at J, with 6 bases between. This CDR3 region has 11 residues. The sample was PBMCs. The chain links TRBV5-1 to TRBJ2-7; D is uncertain. This TCR came from a man aged 45-65 years in good health and CMV-seronegative. For the CDR3, the DNA is TGCGCCAGCAGGATAGACTACGAGCAGTACTTC. This gives the protein CASRIDYEQYF.